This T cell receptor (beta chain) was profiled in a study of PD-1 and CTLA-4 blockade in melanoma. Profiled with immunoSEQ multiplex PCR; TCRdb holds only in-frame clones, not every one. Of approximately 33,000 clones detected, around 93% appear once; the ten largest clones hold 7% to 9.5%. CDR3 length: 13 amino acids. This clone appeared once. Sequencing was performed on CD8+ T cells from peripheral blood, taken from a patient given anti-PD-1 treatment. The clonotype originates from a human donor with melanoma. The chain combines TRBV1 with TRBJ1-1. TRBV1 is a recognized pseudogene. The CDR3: CTSSQEKDAEAFF. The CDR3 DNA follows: TGCACCAGCAGCCAAGAAAAGGATGCTGAAGCTTTCTTT.